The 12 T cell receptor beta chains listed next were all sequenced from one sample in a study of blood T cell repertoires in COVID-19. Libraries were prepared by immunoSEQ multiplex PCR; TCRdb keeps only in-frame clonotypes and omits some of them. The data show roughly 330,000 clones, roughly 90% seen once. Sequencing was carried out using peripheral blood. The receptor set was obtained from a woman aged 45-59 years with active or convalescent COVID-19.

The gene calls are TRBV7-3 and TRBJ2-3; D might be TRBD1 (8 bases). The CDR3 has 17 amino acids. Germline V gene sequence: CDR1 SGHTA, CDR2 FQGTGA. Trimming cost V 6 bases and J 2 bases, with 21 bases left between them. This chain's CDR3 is CASSSTGQGGDTDTQYF. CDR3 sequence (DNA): TGTGCCAGCAGTTCCACCGGACAGGGAGGGGACACAGATACGCAGTATTTT.

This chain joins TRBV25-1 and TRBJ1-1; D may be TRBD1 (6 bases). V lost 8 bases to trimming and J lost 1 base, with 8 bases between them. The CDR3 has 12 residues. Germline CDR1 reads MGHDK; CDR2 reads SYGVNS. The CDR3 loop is CASPDRNTEAFF. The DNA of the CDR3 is TGTGCCAGCCCGGACAGGAACACTGAAGCTTTCTTT. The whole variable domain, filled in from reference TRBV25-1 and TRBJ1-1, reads EADIYQTPRYLVIGTGKKITLECSQTMGHDKMYWYQQDPGMELHLIHYSYGVNSTEKGDLSSESTVSRIRTEHFPLTLESARPSHTSQYLCASPDRNTEAFFGQGTRLTVV.

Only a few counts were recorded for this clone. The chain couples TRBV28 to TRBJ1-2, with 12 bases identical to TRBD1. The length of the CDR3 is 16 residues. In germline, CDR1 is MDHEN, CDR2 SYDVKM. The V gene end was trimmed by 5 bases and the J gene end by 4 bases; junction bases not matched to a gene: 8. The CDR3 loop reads CASSASGTGGSYGYTF. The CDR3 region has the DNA TGTGCCAGCAGTGCCTCGGGGACAGGGGGCAGCTATGGCTACACCTTC.

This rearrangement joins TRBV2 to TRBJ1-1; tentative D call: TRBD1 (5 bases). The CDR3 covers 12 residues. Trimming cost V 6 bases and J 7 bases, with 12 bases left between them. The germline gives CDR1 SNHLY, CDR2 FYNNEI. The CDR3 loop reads CASSLWGGEAFF. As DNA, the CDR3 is TGTGCCAGCAGCCTATGGGGGGGTGAAGCTTTCTTT.

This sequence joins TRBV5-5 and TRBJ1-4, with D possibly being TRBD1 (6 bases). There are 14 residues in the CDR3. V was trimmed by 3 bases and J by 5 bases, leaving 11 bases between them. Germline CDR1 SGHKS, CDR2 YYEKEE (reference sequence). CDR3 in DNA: TGTGCCAGCAGCTCCGGACAGATAAATGAAAAACTGTTTTTT. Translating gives CASSSGQINEKLFF.

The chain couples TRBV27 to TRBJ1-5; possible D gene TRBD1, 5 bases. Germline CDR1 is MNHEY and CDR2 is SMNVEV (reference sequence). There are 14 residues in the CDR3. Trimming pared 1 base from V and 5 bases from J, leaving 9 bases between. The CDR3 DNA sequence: TGTGCCAGCAGTTTATGGGAGGGGTATCAGCCCCAGCATTTT. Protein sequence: CASSLWEGYQPQHF.

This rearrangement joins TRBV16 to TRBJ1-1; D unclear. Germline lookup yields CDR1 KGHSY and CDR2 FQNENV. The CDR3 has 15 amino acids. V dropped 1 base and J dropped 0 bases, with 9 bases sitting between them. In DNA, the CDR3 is TGTGCCAGCAGCCAATTGTTATTAATGAACACTGAAGCTTTCTTT. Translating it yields CASSQLLLMNTEAFF.

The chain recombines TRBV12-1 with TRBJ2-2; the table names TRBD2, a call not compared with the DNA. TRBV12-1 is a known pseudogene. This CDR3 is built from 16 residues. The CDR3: CASSLCGGPLHRGAVF. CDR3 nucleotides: TGTGCCAGCAGCTTATGCGGGGGGCCGCTACACCGGGGAGCTGTTTTT.

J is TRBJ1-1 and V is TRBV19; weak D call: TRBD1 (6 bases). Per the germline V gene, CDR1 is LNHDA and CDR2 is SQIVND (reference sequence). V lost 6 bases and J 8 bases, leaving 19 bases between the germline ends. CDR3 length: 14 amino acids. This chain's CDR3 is CASSGGVRTGEAFF. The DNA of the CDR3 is TGTGCCAGTAGCGGGGGGGTCCGAACAGGGGAAGCTTTCTTT.

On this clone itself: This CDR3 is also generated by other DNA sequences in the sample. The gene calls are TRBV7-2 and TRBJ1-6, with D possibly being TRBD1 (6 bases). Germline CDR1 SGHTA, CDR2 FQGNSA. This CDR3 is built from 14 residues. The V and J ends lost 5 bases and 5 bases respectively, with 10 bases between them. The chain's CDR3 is CASSPDRNNSPLHF. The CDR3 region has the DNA TGTGCCAGCAGCCCGGACAGAAATAATTCACCCCTCCACTTT.

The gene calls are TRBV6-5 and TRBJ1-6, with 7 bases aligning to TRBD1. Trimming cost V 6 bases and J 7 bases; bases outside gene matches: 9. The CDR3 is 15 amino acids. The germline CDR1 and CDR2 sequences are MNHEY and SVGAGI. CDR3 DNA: TGTGCCAGCAGGGTGCAACAGGGGCCCAATTCACCCCTCCACTTT. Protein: CASRVQQGPNSPLHF.

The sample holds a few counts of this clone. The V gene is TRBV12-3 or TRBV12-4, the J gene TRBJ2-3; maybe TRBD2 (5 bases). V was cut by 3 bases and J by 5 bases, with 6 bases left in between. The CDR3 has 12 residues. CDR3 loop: CASSFGGDTQYF. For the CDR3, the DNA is TGTGCCAGCAGTTTCGGAGGAGATACGCAGTATTTT.